Listed below are T cell receptor beta chains from one sample, sequenced in a study of T cell responses to AZD1222 COVID-19 vaccine. Profiling relied on immunoSEQ multiplex PCR, and the TCRdb table lists in-frame clones only, not all of them. The ten most abundant clones cover around 2.2% of a sample with about 140,000 clones. The source material was peripheral blood. The source of these receptors is an adult in good health. The conserved cysteine and the conserved F or W are not part of the CDR3 here. Fields, in order: J gene, V gene, CDR3 protein.

j_call: TRBJ1-6
v_call: TRBV15
cdr3_aa: ATSRAGEVHSPLH

j_call: TRBJ1-2
v_call: TRBV3-1/TRBV3-2
cdr3_aa: ASSHLGYGYT

j_call: TRBJ1-6
v_call: TRBV3-1/TRBV3-2
cdr3_aa: ASSNLPSAGYNSPLH

j_call: TRBJ1-4
v_call: TRBV14
cdr3_aa: ASSQVLVGSKEKLF

j_call: TRBJ2-2
v_call: TRBV4-2
cdr3_aa: ASSQEVVSGELF

j_call: TRBJ1-2
v_call: TRBV5-1
cdr3_aa: ASRRGQGEGYGYT

j_call: TRBJ1-2
v_call: TRBV28
cdr3_aa: ASSDGDRNYGYT

j_call: TRBJ1-6
v_call: TRBV5-1
cdr3_aa: ASSPGQPIHSPLH

j_call: TRBJ1-1
v_call: TRBV11-3
cdr3_aa: ASSLRAGGDLNTEAF

j_call: TRBJ1-4
v_call: TRBV5-5
cdr3_aa: ASARVVNEKLF

j_call: TRBJ1-2
v_call: TRBV5-1
cdr3_aa: ASSLGLGGEDYGYT

j_call: TRBJ1-2
v_call: TRBV9
cdr3_aa: ASSGASGVGGYT

j_call: TRBJ2-3
v_call: TRBV2
cdr3_aa: ASSDNRGNTDTQY

j_call: TRBJ1-5
v_call: TRBV29-1
cdr3_aa: SVDSNQPQH

j_call: TRBJ2-5
v_call: TRBV4-1
cdr3_aa: ASSPLRGGINLETQY

j_call: TRBJ2-1
v_call: TRBV6-2/TRBV6-3
cdr3_aa: ASSLKRGYNEQF

j_call: TRBJ1-5
v_call: TRBV4-1
cdr3_aa: ASSQDPGGGVVQH

j_call: TRBJ1-4
v_call: TRBV2
cdr3_aa: ASSEPAGSTNEKLF

j_call: TRBJ1-5
v_call: TRBV15
cdr3_aa: ATSNDRDQPQH

j_call: TRBJ2-3
v_call: TRBV28
cdr3_aa: ASSSTGVGDTQY

j_call: TRBJ2-5
v_call: TRBV5-6
cdr3_aa: ASSSQTAFQETQY

j_call: TRBJ1-3
v_call: TRBV3-1/TRBV3-2
cdr3_aa: ASSQDPGGPSSGNTIY

j_call: TRBJ1-2
v_call: TRBV3-1/TRBV3-2
cdr3_aa: ASSWTAGYT

j_call: TRBJ1-3
v_call: TRBV7-2
cdr3_aa: ASSPHGGRERNTIY

j_call: TRBJ1-2
v_call: TRBV19
cdr3_aa: ASTPIQGARGYT

j_call: TRBJ1-1
v_call: TRBV6-5
cdr3_aa: ATLRNTEAF

j_call: TRBJ1-1
v_call: TRBV7-3
cdr3_aa: ASSLTANTEAF

j_call: TRBJ1-5
v_call: TRBV12-3/TRBV12-4
cdr3_aa: ASSPGNNQPQH

j_call: TRBJ2-7
v_call: TRBV28
cdr3_aa: ASGGTGTTYEQY

j_call: TRBJ1-1
v_call: TRBV5-1
cdr3_aa: ASSSDGEAF

j_call: TRBJ1-1
v_call: TRBV9
cdr3_aa: ASSSRQGNTEAF

j_call: TRBJ1-2
v_call: TRBV30
cdr3_aa: AWSVGGSGYT

j_call: TRBJ2-1
v_call: TRBV5-1
cdr3_aa: ASSLGPLAGDNEQF

j_call: TRBJ1-2
v_call: TRBV19
cdr3_aa: ASGTPNYGYT

j_call: TRBJ1-1
v_call: TRBV11-3
cdr3_aa: ASSLGDRVLMNTEAF

j_call: TRBJ1-1
v_call: TRBV18
cdr3_aa: ASTRQSPNTEAF

j_call: TRBJ1-2
v_call: TRBV30
cdr3_aa: AWSTGTGTSYGYT

j_call: TRBJ2-7
v_call: TRBV3-1/TRBV3-2
cdr3_aa: ASSHPSGGNYEQY

j_call: TRBJ1-5
v_call: TRBV4-3
cdr3_aa: ASSQGGNQPQH

j_call: TRBJ2-3
v_call: TRBV7-9
cdr3_aa: ASSLGISGTTDTQY

j_call: TRBJ2-1
v_call: TRBV29-1
cdr3_aa: STRDSNYNEQF

j_call: TRBJ2-5
v_call: TRBV27
cdr3_aa: ASSLYGGARVQETQY

j_call: TRBJ1-4
v_call: TRBV5-6
cdr3_aa: ASSHGEKLF

j_call: TRBJ2-3
v_call: TRBV27
cdr3_aa: ASSLSPSLTDTQY

j_call: TRBJ1-2
v_call: TRBV2
cdr3_aa: ASSDRGDRGYYGYT

j_call: TRBJ1-2
v_call: TRBV5-1
cdr3_aa: ASSKGQGDYGYT

j_call: TRBJ1-5
v_call: TRBV28
cdr3_aa: ASRPAGNQPQH

j_call: TRBJ2-3
v_call: TRBV5-8
cdr3_aa: ASSLGQGGGTDTQY

j_call: TRBJ2-1
v_call: TRBV10-3
cdr3_aa: AISESGRGPYNEQF

j_call: TRBJ2-7
v_call: TRBV7-2
cdr3_aa: ASSLTTGTVGEQY

j_call: TRBJ1-1
v_call: TRBV2
cdr3_aa: ASSATRAF

j_call: TRBJ2-1
v_call: TRBV3-1/TRBV3-2
cdr3_aa: ASSQASLDPHEQF

j_call: TRBJ1-5
v_call: TRBV9
cdr3_aa: ASPPEGRPWGNQPQH